This T cell receptor (beta chain) was observed in a study of T cell clonotyping in hematopoietic cell transplantation. From germline, CDR1 is MNHEY and CDR2 SVGAGI. V was trimmed by 6 bases and J by 2 bases, leaving 13 bases between them. The CDR3 is made up of 14 amino acids. This sample's time point: recipient sample about 28 days before transplant, after cytoreduction. Recipients were bled about 28 days pretransplant and at posttransplant days 30, 100, 180. Sequenced by immunoSEQ multiplex PCR; TCRdb stores in-frame clones only, minus some. The sample lists approximately 16,000 clones; 90% to 95% were seen once.

The chain employs TRBV6-5 and TRBJ1-2; D remains unclear. Specimen: peripheral blood mononuclear cells, collected before stem cell transplant. The receptor was derived from a man aged 18-30 years with biphenotypic leukemia. Some clones in this sample may be carry-over from other donors' samples. The CDR3 region has the DNA TGTGCCAGCAGCCCCCAGAGGGAGAACTATGGCTACACCTTC. Protein sequence: CASSPQRENYGYTF.